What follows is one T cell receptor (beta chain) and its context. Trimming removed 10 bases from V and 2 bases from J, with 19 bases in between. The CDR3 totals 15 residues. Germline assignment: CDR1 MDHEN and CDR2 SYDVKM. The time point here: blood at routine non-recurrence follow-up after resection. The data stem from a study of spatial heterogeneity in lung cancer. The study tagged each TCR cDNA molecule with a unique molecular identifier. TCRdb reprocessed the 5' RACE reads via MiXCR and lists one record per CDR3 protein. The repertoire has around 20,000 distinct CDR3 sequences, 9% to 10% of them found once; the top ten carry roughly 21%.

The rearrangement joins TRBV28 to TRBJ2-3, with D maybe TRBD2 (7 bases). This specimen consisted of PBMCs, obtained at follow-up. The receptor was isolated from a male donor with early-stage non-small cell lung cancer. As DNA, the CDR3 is TGTGCCACCCATCCGGCGGGGGCCTCCACAGATACGCAGTATTTT. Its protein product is CATHPAGASTDTQYF. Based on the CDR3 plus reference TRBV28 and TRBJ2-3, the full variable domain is DVKVTQSSRYLVKRTGEKVFLECVQDMDHENMFWYRQDPGLGLRLIYFSYDVKMKEKGDIPEGYSVSREKKERFSLILESASTNQTSMYLCATHPAGASTDTQYFGPGTRLTVL.